The TCR beta chain under discussion was sequenced for a study of technical replicates of blood from a handful of donors. Sequenced by immunoSEQ multiplex PCR; TCRdb stores in-frame clones only, minus some. The sample gives over 70,000 clones, just over 95% of which show up once; 0.2% is in the top ten. CDR3 length equals 14 residues. Germline assignment: CDR1 SGDLS and CDR2 YYNGEE. Between the trimmed V and J ends, which lost 5 bases and 1 base, there was a span of 10 bases. Sequenced sample: T cells isolated from PBMCs. The source of this sequence is a human donor in good health. The V and J genes are TRBV9 and TRBJ1-5; D perhaps matches TRBD1 (6 bases). CDR3 coding DNA: TGTGCCAGCAGTGCCGGACAGAGCAATCAGCCCCAGCATTTT. Translating gives CASSAGQSNQPQHF.